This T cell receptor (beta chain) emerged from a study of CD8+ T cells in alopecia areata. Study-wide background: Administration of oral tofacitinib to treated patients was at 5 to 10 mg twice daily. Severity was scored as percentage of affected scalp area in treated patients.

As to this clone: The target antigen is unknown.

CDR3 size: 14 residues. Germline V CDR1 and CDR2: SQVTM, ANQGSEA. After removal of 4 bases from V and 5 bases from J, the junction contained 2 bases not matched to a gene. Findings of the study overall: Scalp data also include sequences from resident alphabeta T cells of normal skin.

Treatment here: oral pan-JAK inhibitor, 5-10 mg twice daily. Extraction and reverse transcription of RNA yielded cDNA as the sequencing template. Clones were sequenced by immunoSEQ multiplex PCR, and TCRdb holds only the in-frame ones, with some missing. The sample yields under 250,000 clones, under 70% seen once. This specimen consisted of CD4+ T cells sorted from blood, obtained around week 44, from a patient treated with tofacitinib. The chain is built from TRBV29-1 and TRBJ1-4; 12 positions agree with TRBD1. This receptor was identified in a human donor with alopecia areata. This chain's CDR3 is CSVGDRGRNEKLFF. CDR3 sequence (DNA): TGCAGCGTTGGGGACAGGGGGCGGAATGAAAAACTGTTTTTT.